These 19 T cell receptor beta chains share one sample of origin, sequenced in a study of cytomegalovirus exposure and HLA in healthy donors. With 60 Vbeta and 13 Jbeta primers, the PCR was carried out. The table came from immunoSEQ multiplex PCR; TCRdb's copy has only in-frame clones and leaves some out. Altogether about 150,000 clones are present, 65% to 85% being singletons, with the ten largest covering approximately 3.6%. The sample consisted of PBMCs. The receptors shown here come from a male donor in good health and CMV-seronegative.

This sequence joins TRBV5-6 and TRBJ2-1, with 9 positions matching TRBD2. CDR3 size: 16 residues. Germline trimming cut 0 bases from V and 4 bases from J; bases unmatched to any gene: 5. Looked up from germline, CDR1 is SGHDT and CDR2 is YYEEEE. CDR3 sequence reads: CASSLDVSGSYNEQFF. DNA of the CDR3: TGTGCCAGCAGCTTGGACGTTAGCGGGAGTTACAATGAGCAGTTCTTC.

This sequence joins TRBV6-5 and TRBJ2-7, with TRBD2 identical over 11 bases. The CDR3 totals 16 residues. Germline CDR1 reads MNHEY; CDR2 reads SVGAGI. V shed 0 bases, J shed 7 bases, and the junction held 8 bases outside the gene matches. The DNA for the CDR3 is TGTGCCAGCAGTTACTCGACGGCCCTAGCGGGAGGTGAGCAGTACTTC. This translates into CASSYSTALAGGEQYF.

The V gene is TRBV4-3, the J gene TRBJ2-1, with D unclear. CDR3 length: 15 amino acids. Trimming shortened V by 4 bases and J by 0 bases, and 10 bases separated the two germline ends. Germline V gives CDR1 LGHNA, CDR2 YSLEER. CDR3 sequence reads: CASSPSRSSYNEQFF. CDR3 nucleotides: TGCGCCAGCAGCCCCTCCCGGAGCTCCTACAATGAGCAGTTCTTC.

This clone was found a few times. J is TRBJ2-7 and V is TRBV30; no clear D gene. CDR3 size: 12 residues. The germline V and J ends were trimmed by 0 bases and 7 bases, with 10 bases remaining between them. The germline CDR1 and CDR2 sequences are GTSNPN and SVGIG (reference sequence). DNA of the CDR3: TGTGCCTGGAGTGTTAATACCCGGGAGCAGTACTTC. Protein: CAWSVNTREQYF. Drawing the rest from reference TRBV30 and TRBJ2-7, the complete variable domain is SQTIHQWPATLVQPVGSPLSLECTVEGTSNPNLYWYRQAAGRGLQLLFYSVGIGQISSEVPQNLSASRPQDRQFILSSKKLLLSDSGFYLCAWSVNTREQYFGPGTRLTVT.

The rearrangement uses TRBV12-5 and TRBJ1-5; D uncertain. The ends were cut back, 0 bases at V and 7 bases at J, with 4 bases in the middle. The germline V gene encodes CDR1 LGHNT and CDR2 FRNRAP. This CDR3 contains 12 residues. The CDR3 sequence: CASGLVGQPQHF. The CDR3 coding sequence is TGTGCTAGTGGTTTGGTCGGGCAGCCCCAGCATTTT.

The J gene is TRBJ1-6, the V gene TRBV7-9, with D unclear. The germline V gene has CDR1 SEHNR and CDR2 FQNEAQ (reference sequence). V was clipped by 5 bases and J by 6 bases, with 11 bases between them. CDR3 length: 14 residues. The CDR3 nucleotides are TGTGCCAGCAGCCTAACGGCGGTTAATTCACCCCTCCACTTT. It is translated as CASSLTAVNSPLHF.

The rearrangement joins TRBV27 to TRBJ1-1; possible D gene TRBD1, 6 bases. V shed 2 bases and J shed 2 bases, with 12 bases lying between them. The germline CDR1 and CDR2 sequences are MNHEY and SMNVEV (reference sequence). The CDR3 is made up of 15 amino acids. This CDR3 is CASSLAGQINTEAFF. CDR3 DNA: TGTGCCAGCAGTTTAGCCGGACAGATTAACACTGAAGCTTTCTTT.

The rearrangement links TRBV6-5 to TRBJ2-1; D is possibly TRBD1 (6 bases). Germline CDR1 and CDR2: MNHEY and SVGAGI. The CDR3 contains 16 residues. V lost 2 bases to trimming and J lost 1 base, with 12 bases between them. This chain's CDR3 is CASSYRGSASYNEQFF. The CDR3 DNA reads as TGTGCCAGCAGTTACAGGGGGTCCGCGTCCTACAATGAGCAGTTCTTC.

This CDR3 is CASKTGVLYEQYF. In DNA, the CDR3 is TGTGCCAGTAAGACAGGGGTCTTATACGAGCAGTACTTC. V is TRBV6-1 and J is TRBJ2-7; 8 bases are a match to TRBD1. CDR3 length equals 13 residues. V lost 9 bases and J lost 4; bases outside the gene matches: 8. Per the germline V gene, CDR1 is MNHNS and CDR2 is SASEGT.

The J gene is TRBJ2-1, the V gene TRBV5-8; 7 nucleotides align to TRBD2. The CDR3 length is 18 residues. In germline, CDR1 is SGHTS, CDR2 YDEGEE. The V segment lost 2 bases and the J segment 9 bases; nucleotides outside the gene matches: 20. The CDR3 sequence is CASSFSPLTGGNEVEQFF. CDR3 bases: TGTGCCAGCAGCTTCTCACCCCTAACGGGAGGAAATGAGGTTGAGCAGTTCTTC.

The rearrangement links TRBV6-1 to TRBJ2-1, with TRBD2 as a possible D gene (6 bases). Germline CDR1 MNHNS, CDR2 SASEGT. V was clipped by 4 bases and J by 7 bases, with 14 bases between them. The CDR3 extends over 14 amino acids. The CDR3 coding sequence is TGTGCCAGCAGTGGAGGGAGGTACAATAATGAGCAGTTCTTC. As protein: CASSGGRYNNEQFF.

This sequence joins TRBV5-5 and TRBJ2-5, with 11 bases identical to TRBD2. The CDR3 runs to 18 residues. J gave up 2 bases and V 6 bases, and 15 bases lay outside the gene matches. Germline V gene lookup returns CDR1 SGHKS and CDR2 YYEKEE (reference sequence). CDR3 in DNA: TGTGCCAGCACCCCCGTGGGGCTAGCGGGGGGACTACAAGAGACCCAGTACTTC. This sequence encodes CASTPVGLAGGLQETQYF.

CDR3 loop: CASSRTGCGYTF. DNA for the CDR3: TGTGCCAGCAGCCGGACAGGGTGTGGCTACACCTTC. The rearrangement links TRBV5-6 to TRBJ1-2; TRBD1 matches at 8 bases. The V gene end was trimmed by 4 bases and the J gene end by 7 bases; junction bases not matched to a gene: 3. The length of the CDR3 is 12 residues. From germline, CDR1 is SGHDT and CDR2 YYEEEE.

This clone was recorded once. The junction differs from germline at one of its ends, possibly a read error. The chain uses TRBV27 and TRBJ1-1; 9 bases match TRBD1. The CDR3 spans 14 residues. Germline assignment: CDR1 MNHEY and CDR2 SMNVEV (reference sequence). The CDR3 is CASRGQGLWTEAFF. The CDR3 DNA reads as TGTGCCAGCCGAGGACAGGGGCTTTGGACTGAAGCTTTTTTT.

The chain couples TRBV20-1 to TRBJ2-7; D unclear. The CDR3 length is 10 residues. The V gene lost 3 bases and the J gene lost 7 bases, with 7 bases spanning the gap. Germline CDR1 reads DFQATT; CDR2 reads SNEGSKA (reference sequence). CDR3 amino acids: CSASVREQYF. The DNA for the CDR3 is TGCAGTGCTAGTGTGCGGGAGCAGTACTTC.

This chain connects TRBV27 to TRBJ2-7; weak D call: TRBD1 (6 bases). V lost 3 bases and J 7 bases, leaving 13 bases between the germline ends. CDR1 MNHEY and CDR2 SMNVEV come from the germline V gene (reference sequence). This CDR3 is 13 amino acids long. The CDR3 reads CASSFPGAKEQYF. As DNA, the CDR3 is TGTGCCAGCAGTTTCCCAGGGGCTAAGGAGCAGTACTTC.

Remarks on this clone: A read error may account for a junction end that differs from germline. The V call is TRBV7-9, the J call TRBJ1-3; possible D gene TRBD1, 5 bases. Germline CDR1 is SEHNR and CDR2 is FQNEAQ (reference sequence). The CDR3 extends over 16 amino acids. The CDR3 DNA reads TGTTCCAGCAGCTCAAGCAGGGTCCTCTCTGGAAACACCATATATTTT. Encoded protein: CSSSSSRVLSGNTIYF.

The gene calls are TRBV19 and TRBJ1-1, with D perhaps matching TRBD1 (6 bases). Germline V gives CDR1 LNHDA, CDR2 SQIVND (reference sequence). V gave up 5 bases and J gave up 2 bases, with 15 bases separating them. The CDR3 totals 15 residues. CDR3 sequence reads: CASSVQPGVNTEAFF. The CDR3 nucleotides read TGTGCCAGTAGTGTTCAACCAGGGGTAAACACTGAAGCTTTCTTT.

The chain joins TRBV7-9 to TRBJ1-2; 12 bases align to TRBD1. This CDR3 region has 16 residues. Germline assignment: CDR1 SEHNR and CDR2 FQNEAQ (reference sequence). After removal of 3 bases from V and 2 bases from J, the junction contained 4 bases not matched to a gene. This CDR3 reads CASSFGTGGYNYGYTF. CDR3 nucleotide sequence: TGTGCCAGCAGCTTCGGGACAGGGGGCTACAACTATGGCTACACCTTC.